The 4 T cell receptor beta chains given below trace back to one sample, sequenced in a study of blood T cells in healthy people across ages. A second PCR, run for about 7 to 11 cycles, used a sample-barcoded 5' primer plus a J-beta primer mix. From the 5' RACE reads, TCRdb called clonotypes with MiXCR, one entry per CDR3 protein. The sample lists fewer than 900,000 distinct CDR3 sequences; 36% were seen once. Input material: blood. These receptors were taken from a man aged 18 to 29 in good health.

The genes are TRBV10-3 and TRBJ2-1, with 9 bases lining up with TRBD1. The V and J ends lost 4 bases and 10 bases, in that order; junction bases with no gene match: 2. The CDR3 sequence is 12 residues long. The germline gives CDR1 ENHRY, CDR2 SYGVKD. The CDR3 bases are TGTGCCATCAGTGGGACAGGGGACGAGCAGTTCTTC. This encodes CAISGTGDEQFF.

This clonotype occurred many times. The rearrangement joins TRBV7-2 to TRBJ2-1, with D perhaps being TRBD1 or TRBD2 (5 bases each). This CDR3 has 17 amino acids. Germline values: CDR1 SGHTA, CDR2 FQGNSA. Trimming left V 7 bases short and J 6 bases short, with 25 bases between. CDR3 in DNA: TGTGCCAGCACCAAAAAGAGCACCGGGACCCACGGCAATGAGCAGTTCTTC. Its protein is CASTKKSTGTHGNEQFF.

The table lists this clonotype with a count of one. One end of the junction fails to match germline, which may point to a read error. The chain employs TRBV20-1 and TRBJ2-3; either TRBD1 or TRBD2 may fit D (6 bases each). The CDR3 runs 14 residues. The germline V gene has CDR1 DFQATT and CDR2 SNEGSKA (reference sequence). The CDR3 region has the DNA TGCAGTGCCCATCGGGCGGGGAGGACAGATGCGCAGTATTTT. Translated: CSAHRAGRTDAQYF.

CDR3 in amino acids: CASSVVPGPSNEQFF. The CDR3 DNA reads TGTGCCAGCAGTGTCGTTCCGGGGCCGAGCAATGAGCAGTTCTTC. J is TRBJ2-1 and V is TRBV12-3 or TRBV12-4; TRBD1 or TRBD2 may be the D gene (5 bases each). This CDR3 has 15 amino acids. V was clipped by 5 bases and J by 6 bases, with 17 bases between them.